This T cell receptor (beta chain) was sequenced for a study of technical replicates of blood from a few donors. Only in-frame clones appear in the TCRdb table, and some are missing; sequencing was by immunoSEQ multiplex PCR. The sample lists about 75,000 clones, around 97% occurring once. J was trimmed by 5 bases and V by 6 bases; bases with no gene match: 7. This CDR3 is built from 13 residues. Germline loops: CDR1 SQVTM, CDR2 ANQGSEA. This clonotype originated in a human donor in good health. The chain recombines TRBV29-1 with TRBJ1-5; 7 bases map to TRBD1. The sequencing sample was made of T cells isolated from PBMCs. The CDR3 reads CSVRTGLDQPQHF. The CDR3 DNA sequence: TGCAGCGTCCGGACAGGTCTGGATCAGCCCCAGCATTTT.